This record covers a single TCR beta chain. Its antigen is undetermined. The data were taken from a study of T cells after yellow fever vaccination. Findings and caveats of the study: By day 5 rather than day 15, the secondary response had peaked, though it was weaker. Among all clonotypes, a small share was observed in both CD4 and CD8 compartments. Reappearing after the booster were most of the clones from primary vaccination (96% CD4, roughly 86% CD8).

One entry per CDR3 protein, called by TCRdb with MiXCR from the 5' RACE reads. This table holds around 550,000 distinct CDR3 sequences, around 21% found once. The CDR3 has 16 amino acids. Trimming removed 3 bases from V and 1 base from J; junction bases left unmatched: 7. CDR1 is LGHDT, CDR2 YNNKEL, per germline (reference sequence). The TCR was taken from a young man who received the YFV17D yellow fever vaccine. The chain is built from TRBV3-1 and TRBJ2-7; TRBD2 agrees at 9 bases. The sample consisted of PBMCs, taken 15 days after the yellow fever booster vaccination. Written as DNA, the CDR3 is TGTGCCAGCAGCCAGACCGGGACTAGCAGTTCCTACGAGCAGTACTTC. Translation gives CASSQTGTSSSYEQYF.